This is a list of T cell receptor beta chains from one sample in a study of tumor-infiltrating lymphocytes in primary liver carcinoma. TCRdb ran MiXCR on the multiplex PCR reads and lists one entry per CDR3 protein. The sample records fewer than 400,000 distinct CDR3 sequences, 60% to 80% being singletons. Sequenced: peripheral blood. These receptors were taken from a man in his forties or fifties with primary liver carcinoma and hepatitis B virus infection. Each CDR3 is given with its conserved first and last residue. The D gene is left open where the match is weak. Clone size appears in some rows only: once, few, many, or a class for an expanded clone.

CDR3: CVSSLAQGYNEQFF; DNA: TGTGTCAGCAGTTTAGCGCAAGGTTACAATGAGCAGTTCTTC; V: TRBV12-3/TRBV12-4; size: -; J: TRBJ2-1; D: -
CDR3: CASSFGGRVDEQYF; DNA: TGTGCCAGCAGCTTTGGCGGGAGGGTCGACGAGCAGTACTTC; V: TRBV5-4; size: -; J: TRBJ2-7; D: TRBD2
CDR3: CSVEEVTFRGQQNTEAFF; DNA: TGCAGCGTTGAAGAGGTCACTTTTCGTGGACAGCAGAACACTGAAGCTTTCTTT; V: TRBV29-1; size: many; J: TRBJ1-1; D: -
CDR3: CASSPEWGGPPYNEQFF; DNA: TGTGCCAGCAGCCCCGAGTGGGGGGGGCCCCCCTACAATGAGCAGTTCTTC; V: TRBV11-2; size: many; J: TRBJ2-1; D: -
CDR3: CASSYGVNYGYTF; DNA: TGTGCCAGCAGTTACGGCGTTAACTATGGCTACACCTTC; V: TRBV6-5; size: many; J: TRBJ1-2; D: -
CDR3: CASSYLGKNEQFF; DNA: TGTGCCAGCAGTTATCTTGGGAAAAATGAGCAGTTCTTC; V: TRBV6-5; size: many; J: TRBJ2-1; D: -
CDR3: CASSFAALAGLRSYNEQFF; DNA: TGTGCCAGCAGTTTTGCGGCACTAGCGGGATTGAGGTCCTACAATGAGCAGTTCTTC; V: TRBV28; size: -; J: TRBJ2-1; D: TRBD2
CDR3: CANSMGLAGGVDTQYF; DNA: TGTGCCAACAGCATGGGACTAGCGGGAGGTGTGGATACGCAGTATTTT; V: TRBV11-2; size: -; J: TRBJ2-3; D: TRBD2
CDR3: CASSFHQDTEDFF; DNA: TGTGCCAGCAGCTTTCATCAGGACACTGAAGATTTCTTT; V: TRBV11-1; size: once; J: TRBJ1-1; D: -
CDR3: CASRGMTYEQYF; DNA: TGTGCCAGCAGGGGTATGACCTACGAGCAGTACTTC; V: TRBV12-3/TRBV12-4; size: -; J: TRBJ2-7; D: -
CDR3: CASSRIGGGVYEQYF; DNA: TGTGCCAGCAGCCGCATTGGGGGGGGGGTCTACGAGCAGTACTTC; V: TRBV4-2; size: many; J: TRBJ2-7; D: TRBD2
CDR3: CASSSQGRYNTGELFF; DNA: TGTGCCAGCAGCTCTCAGGGGCGCTACAACACCGGGGAGCTGTTTTTT; V: TRBV5-4; size: many; J: TRBJ2-2; D: -
CDR3: CASSFSGIGTDTRYF; DNA: TGTGCCAGCAGCTTCTCCGGGATAGGGACAGATACGCGGTATTTT; V: TRBV5-6; size: -; J: TRBJ2-3; D: TRBD1
CDR3: CASNLELRRTEAFF; DNA: TGTGCCAGCAACTTAGAGCTCCGAAGGACTGAAGCATTCTTT; V: TRBV11-2; size: -; J: TRBJ1-1; D: -
CDR3: CASSHSYERYF; DNA: TGTGCCAGCAGCCATTCCTACGAGCGGTACTTC; V: TRBV14; size: -; J: TRBJ2-7; D: -
CDR3: CASSLVGTGEETQYF; DNA: TGTGCCAGCAGCTTAGTGGGGACAGGAGAAGAGACCCAGTACTTC; V: TRBV7-8; size: many; J: TRBJ2-5; D: TRBD1
CDR3: CAWSVRGGASTNVQYF; DNA: TGTGCCTGGAGTGTGAGGGGGGGCGCTTCGACAAACGTTCAGTACTTC; V: TRBV30; size: -; J: TRBJ2-4; D: -
CDR3: CASSKVGQETQYF; DNA: TGTGCCAGCAGCAAAGTTGGCCAAGAGACCCAGTACTTC; V: TRBV21-1; size: -; J: TRBJ2-5; D: -
CDR3: CASSEVKCAKNIQYF; DNA: TGTGCCAGCAGTGAAGTGAAATGCGCCAAAAACATTCAGTACTTC; V: TRBV6-1; size: once; J: TRBJ2-4; D: -
CDR3: CASSLVGEGPGNMQYF; DNA: TGTGCCAGCAGCTTAGTTGGGGAGGGCCCTGGAAATATGCAGTATTTT; V: TRBV5-6; size: -; J: TRBJ2-3; D: TRBD2
CDR3: CASSALEQDGFNEKLFF; DNA: TGTGCCAGCAGTGCCCTCGAGCAGGACGGGTTTAATGAAAAACTGTTTTTT; V: TRBV2; size: -; J: TRBJ1-4; D: -
CDR3: CASMPEGPSTDTQYF; DNA: TGTGCCAGCATGCCGGAAGGCCCGAGCACAGATACACAGTATTTT; V: TRBV2; size: -; J: TRBJ2-3; D: -
CDR3: CASKPLAGVGNEQSF; DNA: TGTGCCAGCAAACCCCTAGCGGGCGTGGGTAATGAGCAGTCCTTC; V: TRBV14; size: -; J: TRBJ2-1; D: TRBD2
CDR3: CSSSLQGATHPQHF; DNA: TGTTCAAGCAGTCTACAGGGGGCCACTCATCCCCAGCATTTT; V: TRBV6-1; size: -; J: TRBJ1-5; D: TRBD1
CDR3: CASSYSLAGKNEQFF; DNA: TGTGCCAGCAGTTACAGCTTAGCGGGAAAAAATGAGCAGTTCTTC; V: TRBV6-2/TRBV6-3; size: many; J: TRBJ2-1; D: TRBD2
CDR3: CASSEPGLAGVNEQFF; DNA: TGTGCCAGCAGCGAGCCGGGACTAGCGGGAGTTAATGAGCAGTTCTTC; V: TRBV7-9; size: many; J: TRBJ2-1; D: TRBD2
CDR3: CASIYSGAGELFF; DNA: TGTGCCAGCATTTACTCCGGGGCCGGGGAGCTGTTTTTT; V: TRBV6-5; size: -; J: TRBJ2-2; D: -
CDR3: CASSPLSGFSTNNEQFF; DNA: TGTGCCAGCTCACCCCTATCAGGGTTTTCAACAAACAATGAGCAGTTCTTC; V: TRBV18; size: once; J: TRBJ2-1; D: -